This is a list of T cell receptor beta chains from one sample in a study of OX40 agonist ivuxolimab in advanced cancers. The repertoire was sequenced with immunoSEQ multiplex PCR; TCRdb's copy has only in-frame clones and lacks some. The sample shows over 95,000 clones, 70% to 85% of them seen only once. Sample: CD4+ or CD8+ T cells sorted from blood, taken in a trial of the OX40 agonist ivuxolimab. Receptor source: an adult with an advanced solid tumor such as melanoma, head and neck, liver or kidney cancer. Each CDR3 is given with its conserved first and last residue. The D gene is left open where the match is weak. Some rows have no size entry. The others give once, few or many, or a class for an expanded clone.

CDR3: CASRPAGANVLTF
DNA: TGTGCCAGCCGCCCCGCGGGGGCCAACGTCCTGACTTTC
size: NA
D: NA
J: TRBJ2-6
V: TRBV25-1

CDR3: CASSLPAARGEKLFF
DNA: TGTGCCAGCAGTTTACCCGCCGCCAGGGGTGAAAAACTGTTTTTT
size: NA
D: NA
J: TRBJ1-4
V: TRBV28

CDR3: CASSWGLRGWAAVNTEAFF
DNA: TGTGCCAGCAGTTGGGGCCTTCGCGGCTGGGCGGCGGTGAACACTGAAGCTTTCTTT
size: NA
D: NA
J: TRBJ1-1
V: TRBV11-2

CDR3: CASRPGTGALNTEAFF
DNA: TGTGCCAGCAGGCCCGGGACAGGGGCGTTGAACACTGAAGCTTTCTTT
size: NA
D: TRBD1
J: TRBJ1-1
V: TRBV28

CDR3: CASSAYTGTGGYTF
DNA: TGTGCCAGCAGTGCCTACACAGGGACAGGTGGCTACACCTTC
size: NA
D: TRBD1
J: TRBJ1-2
V: TRBV27

CDR3: CASGPGARNSPLHF
DNA: TGTGCCAGCGGGCCGGGGGCCCGGAATTCACCCCTCCACTTT
size: NA
D: NA
J: TRBJ1-6
V: TRBV7-9

CDR3: CASSEQGRISPLHF
DNA: TGTGCCAGCAGCGAACAGGGTAGGATTTCACCCCTCCACTTT
size: NA
D: NA
J: TRBJ1-6
V: TRBV9

CDR3: CASSRSSGGRDTQYF
DNA: TGTGCCAGCAGCCGATCTAGCGGGGGGAGAGATACGCAGTATTTT
size: NA
D: TRBD2
J: TRBJ2-3
V: TRBV7-9

CDR3: CASSPGDNEQFF
DNA: TGTGCCAGCAGCCCAGGGGATAATGAGCAGTTCTTC
size: NA
D: NA
J: TRBJ2-1
V: TRBV7-2

CDR3: CASSQAPGQGPFF
DNA: TGTGCCAGCAGCCAAGCTCCGGGACAGGGCCCTTTCTTT
size: NA
D: TRBD1
J: TRBJ1-1
V: TRBV4-2

CDR3: CASSVGIRETQYF
DNA: TGTGCCAGCAGCGTAGGAATAAGGGAGACCCAGTACTTC
size: NA
D: NA
J: TRBJ2-5
V: TRBV9

CDR3: CASGVQRNSPLHF
DNA: TGTGCCAGCGGAGTTCAGCGGAATTCACCCCTCCACTTT
size: NA
D: NA
J: TRBJ1-6
V: TRBV7-2

CDR3: CASSSGVNYGYTF
DNA: TGTGCCAGCAGCTCAGGGGTGAACTATGGCTACACCTTC
size: NA
D: NA
J: TRBJ1-2
V: TRBV5-4

CDR3: CASSLEGRLAGAETQYF
DNA: TGTGCCAGCAGCTTAGAAGGGCGGCTAGCGGGGGCGGAGACCCAGTACTTC
size: NA
D: TRBD2
J: TRBJ2-5
V: TRBV7-2

CDR3: CASSQGDSNTGELFF
DNA: TGCGCCAGCAGCCAGGGGGATTCGAACACCGGGGAGCTGTTTTTT
size: NA
D: NA
J: TRBJ2-2
V: TRBV4-1

CDR3: CASSQDRGNTIYF
DNA: TGTGCCAGCAGCCAAGATCGTGGAAACACCATATATTTT
size: NA
D: NA
J: TRBJ1-3
V: TRBV4-2

CDR3: CASSNTGATGELFF
DNA: TGTGCCAGCAGCAATACAGGGGCCACCGGGGAGCTGTTTTTT
size: NA
D: TRBD1
J: TRBJ2-2
V: TRBV7-6

CDR3: CASSVLGVGRGRPKLEQYF
DNA: TGTGCCAGCAGTGTCCTGGGTGTTGGTAGAGGCCGGCCAAAATTGGAGCAGTACTTC
size: once
D: NA
J: TRBJ2-5
V: TRBV6-1

CDR3: CASSLGGGWRGYTF
DNA: TGTGCCAGCAGCTTAGGGGGAGGGTGGAGAGGCTACACCTTC
size: NA
D: NA
J: TRBJ1-2
V: TRBV7-8

CDR3: CASSSQGAPGNQPQHF
DNA: TGTGCCAGCAGTTCTCAGGGGGCGCCGGGCAATCAGCCCCAGCATTTT
size: NA
D: TRBD1
J: TRBJ1-5
V: TRBV28

CDR3: CASSLDRALRNTGELFF
DNA: TGTGCCAGCAGTCTGGACAGGGCTTTAAGAAACACCGGGGAGCTGTTTTTT
size: NA
D: TRBD1
J: TRBJ2-2
V: TRBV5-6

CDR3: CASSQTGYYGYTF
DNA: TGCGCCAGCAGCCAGACAGGTTACTATGGCTACACCTTC
size: few
D: NA
J: TRBJ1-2
V: TRBV4-3

CDR3: CASSPPGGVLRTDTQYF
DNA: TGTGCCAGCTCACCACCTGGAGGGGTCCTTCGCACAGATACGCAGTATTTT
size: once
D: NA
J: TRBJ2-3
V: TRBV18

CDR3: CASSLNDQETQYF
DNA: TGTGCCAGCAGCTTGAATGATCAAGAGACCCAGTACTTC
size: NA
D: NA
J: TRBJ2-5
V: TRBV5-6

CDR3: CASSLSGAGYTF
DNA: TGCGCCAGCAGCTTGTCTGGAGCTGGCTACACCTTC
size: NA
D: NA
J: TRBJ1-2
V: TRBV5-1

CDR3: CASSVDSGSYNEQFF
DNA: TGTGCCAGCAGCGTAGATAGCGGCTCCTACAATGAGCAGTTCTTC
size: NA
D: NA
J: TRBJ2-1
V: TRBV9

CDR3: CASSQPRSAGTTSTDTQYF
DNA: TGCGCCAGCAGCCAACCCCGATCGGCAGGGACAACTAGCACAGATACGCAGTATTTT
size: NA
D: NA
J: TRBJ2-3
V: TRBV4-3

CDR3: CASSQDLRGSETQYF
DNA: TGCGCCAGCAGCCAAGATCTGAGGGGGTCGGAGACCCAGTACTTC
size: NA
D: NA
J: TRBJ2-5
V: TRBV4-1

CDR3: CASSLTRTSGRRNEQFF
DNA: TGTGCCAGCAGCTTAACGAGGACTAGCGGGAGAAGGAATGAGCAGTTCTTC
size: once
D: TRBD2
J: TRBJ2-1
V: TRBV7-2

CDR3: CASSLQAGVTYGYTF
DNA: TGTGCCAGCAGCTTACAGGCAGGGGTGACCTATGGCTACACCTTC
size: NA
D: NA
J: TRBJ1-2
V: TRBV11-2

CDR3: CASSLGTGAYEQYF
DNA: TGTGCCAGCAGCTTAGGGACAGGGGCCTACGAGCAGTACTTC
size: NA
D: TRBD1
J: TRBJ2-7
V: TRBV11-2

CDR3: CASSSGTGINYGYTF
DNA: TGTGCCAGCAGTTCTGGGACAGGAATTAACTATGGCTACACCTTC
size: once
D: TRBD1
J: TRBJ1-2
V: TRBV6-5

CDR3: CASSFDRAYGYTF
DNA: TGTGCCAGCAGTTTCGACAGAGCCTATGGCTACACCTTC
size: NA
D: NA
J: TRBJ1-2
V: TRBV6-5

CDR3: CASSEPGTSRYAQYF
DNA: TGTGCCAGCAGCGAACCAGGGACTAGCCGGTACGCGCAGTACTTC
size: NA
D: TRBD2
J: TRBJ2-7
V: TRBV7-2

CDR3: CASRSGQVHAPFF
DNA: TGTGCCAGCAGATCAGGACAGGTCCACGCACCTTTCTTT
size: NA
D: TRBD1
J: TRBJ1-1
V: TRBV28

CDR3: CAFSPHEQYF
DNA: TGTGCCTTCTCGCCCCACGAGCAGTACTTC
size: NA
D: NA
J: TRBJ2-7
V: TRBV6-1

CDR3: CATSRGGEQFF
DNA: TGTGCCACCAGCAGGGGGGGTGAGCAGTTCTTC
size: NA
D: NA
J: TRBJ2-1
V: TRBV15

CDR3: CASSAIGTGPADEQFF
DNA: TGTGCCAGCAGCGCGATCGGGACAGGGCCCGCCGATGAGCAGTTCTTC
size: NA
D: TRBD1
J: TRBJ2-1
V: TRBV9

CDR3: CASSPRALLSTEAFF
DNA: TGCGCCAGCAGCCCCCGGGCCCTATTGAGCACTGAAGCTTTCTTT
size: NA
D: NA
J: TRBJ1-1
V: TRBV4-3

CDR3: CAWSADSGANTGELFF
DNA: TGTGCCTGGAGTGCCGATAGCGGGGCGAACACCGGGGAGCTGTTTTTT
size: NA
D: TRBD2
J: TRBJ2-2
V: TRBV30

CDR3: CASSKGFQETQYF
DNA: TGTGCCAGCAGCAAAGGGTTCCAAGAGACCCAGTACTTC
size: NA
D: NA
J: TRBJ2-5
V: TRBV21-1

CDR3: CASSLGVGELFF
DNA: TGTGCCAGCAGTTTGGGGGTCGGGGAGCTGTTTTTT
size: NA
D: NA
J: TRBJ2-2
V: TRBV28

CDR3: CASSLESLAGTDTQYF
DNA: TGTGCCAGCAGCTTAGAATCACTAGCGGGCACAGATACGCAGTATTTT
size: few
D: TRBD2
J: TRBJ2-3
V: TRBV7-8

CDR3: CASSAGQGAGEQYF
DNA: TGTGCCAGCAGCGCCGGACAGGGGGCGGGGGAGCAGTACTTC
size: few
D: TRBD1
J: TRBJ2-7
V: TRBV7-8

CDR3: CATSRDLINEKLFF
DNA: TGTGCCACCAGCAGAGATCTCATTAATGAAAAACTGTTTTTT
size: NA
D: NA
J: TRBJ1-4
V: TRBV15

CDR3: CASSWTGKGLNTEAFF
DNA: TGCGCCAGCAGCTGGACAGGAAAGGGGCTGAACACTGAAGCTTTCTTT
size: NA
D: TRBD1
J: TRBJ1-1
V: TRBV5-1

CDR3: CASSEVRGREEKLFF
DNA: TGTGCCAGCAGTGAAGTCAGGGGGCGCGAGGAAAAACTGTTTTTT
size: NA
D: TRBD1
J: TRBJ1-4
V: TRBV2

CDR3: CASSLEVPPRPASYGYTF
DNA: TGTGCCAGCAGCTTAGAGGTCCCCCCCCGGCCCGCTTCGTATGGCTACACCTTC
size: NA
D: NA
J: TRBJ1-2
V: TRBV7-2

CDR3: CSVGTGSGTGELFF
DNA: TGCAGCGTTGGGACAGGGAGTGGCACCGGGGAGCTGTTTTTT
size: NA
D: TRBD1
J: TRBJ2-2
V: TRBV29-1

CDR3: CATGEDRTEAFF
DNA: TGTGCCACGGGAGAGGACAGAACTGAAGCTTTCTTT
size: NA
D: NA
J: TRBJ1-1
V: TRBV19

CDR3: CASSVAGGFTDTQYF
DNA: TGTGCCAGCAGTGTAGCGGGGGGGTTCACAGATACGCAGTATTTT
size: once
D: TRBD2
J: TRBJ2-3
V: TRBV2

CDR3: CASSLRGAGRPMTEAFF
DNA: TGTGCCAGCTCCCTCCGGGGGGCAGGCAGACCAATGACTGAAGCTTTCTTT
size: NA
D: NA
J: TRBJ1-1
V: TRBV18

CDR3: CASSLLGASSGANVLTF
DNA: TGTGCCAGCAGCTTGTTAGGGGCCAGCTCTGGGGCCAACGTCCTGACTTTC
size: NA
D: NA
J: TRBJ2-6
V: TRBV5-6

CDR3: CASSRDSPSGELFF
DNA: TGCGCCAGCAGCCGAGATAGCCCCTCGGGGGAGCTGTTTTTT
size: NA
D: NA
J: TRBJ2-2
V: TRBV5-1